The 20 T cell receptor beta chains reported below all come from one sample, sequenced in a study of blood T cell repertoires in COVID-19 (dated by TCRdb to the early 2020s). Library preparation was by the immunoSEQ multiplex PCR assay. Sourced from immuneACCESS, this table was stored by TCRdb with only in-frame sequences that have V and J called. A share of the clones is absent; for the studies checked, an unresolved V gene accounts for under half, and the remainder has no known explanation. In all, the sample holds around 60,000 clones, and about 80% of those were seen once. More than 15% of the sample comes from the top ten. Sequencing input: peripheral blood. The receptor source for this set is a young man with COVID-19, enrolled during active disease.

The chain uses TRBV12-5 and TRBJ2-1; 11 nucleotides align to TRBD2. Germline V gene sequence: CDR1 LGHNT, CDR2 FRNRAP. The CDR3 is made up of 14 amino acids. V lost 4 bases and J lost 7; bases outside the gene matches: 3. This chain's CDR3 is CASGSSGGWNEQFF. In nucleotides, the CDR3 is TGTGCTAGTGGTTCTAGCGGGGGGTGGAATGAGCAGTTCTTC.

V is TRBV2 and J is TRBJ2-3; 8 positions match TRBD1. The ends lost 1 base at V and 2 bases at J; junction bases unmatched: 2. Germline V gene data show CDR1 as SNHLY and CDR2 as FYNNEI. The CDR3 has 15 residues. CDR3 region: CASSEGTGSTDTQYF. CDR3 DNA: TGTGCCAGCAGTGAAGGGACAGGGTCCACAGATACGCAGTATTTT.

Points on this clone: The same CDR3 is also encoded by other DNA sequences in this sample. This rearrangement joins TRBV10-3 to TRBJ2-3; 10 bases are shared with TRBD2. CDR1 is ENHRY and CDR2 is SYGVKD in the germline V gene. The CDR3 totals 15 residues. Trimming at V came to 2 bases and at J to 3 bases, leaving 2 bases not matched to a gene. The CDR3: CAISEPSGRTDTQYF. The CDR3 nucleotides read TGTGCCATCAGTGAGCCTAGCGGGAGAACAGATACGCAGTATTTT.

The chain uses TRBV7-9 and TRBJ2-7, with 15 bases fitting TRBD2. Germline values: CDR1 SEHNR, CDR2 FQNEAQ (reference sequence). After removal of 5 bases from V and 5 bases from J, the junction contained 13 bases not matched to a gene. The CDR3 extends over 18 amino acids. In DNA, the CDR3 is TGTGCCAGCAGCCCACGGGGGACTAGCGGGAGGCGAAAAGACGAGCAGTACTTC. It is translated as CASSPRGTSGRRKDEQYF. Combining the CDR3 with reference TRBV7-9 and TRBJ2-7 gives the whole variable domain DTGVSQNPRHKITKRGQNVTFRCDPISEHNRLYWYRQTLGQGPEFLTYFQNEAQLEKSRLLSDRFSAERPKGSFSTLEIQRTEQGDSAMYLCASSPRGTSGRRKDEQYFGPGTRLTVT.

The chain recombines TRBV15 with TRBJ2-7; D is possibly TRBD1 (5 bases). The germline V gene encodes CDR1 LNHNV and CDR2 YYDKDF (reference sequence). The CDR3 runs 14 residues. Trimming left V 6 bases short and J 4 bases short, with 16 bases between. The CDR3 DNA reads TGTGCCACCAGAGATCAGGGTGGTCGGTACGAGCAGTACTTC. This sequence encodes CATRDQGGRYEQYF.

The chain is built from TRBV2 and TRBJ2-5, with 13 bases lining up with TRBD2. The germline CDR1 and CDR2 sequences are SNHLY and FYNNEI. CDR3 length equals 17 residues. After removal of 7 bases from V and 5 bases from J, the junction contained 13 bases not matched to a gene. DNA for the CDR3: TGTGCCAGCACCGTTGGTGGGACTAGCGGGGTTGGTGAGACCCAGTACTTC. This codes for CASTVGGTSGVGETQYF. Together with reference TRBV2 and TRBJ2-5, the CDR3 gives the full variable domain: EPEVTQTPSHQVTQMGQEVILRCVPISNHLYFYWYRQILGQKVEFLVSFYNNEISEKSEIFDDQFSVERPDGSNFTLKIRSTKLEDSAMYFCASTVGGTSGVGETQYFGPGTRLLVL.

The V and J genes are TRBV7-9 and TRBJ1-5; 8 bases match TRBD1. Unmatched junction bases numbered 5, after V lost 4 bases and J lost 3 bases. The CDR3 sequence is 15 residues long. CDR1 is SEHNR, CDR2 FQNEAQ, per germline (reference sequence). This CDR3 reads CASSSMTGDNQPQHF. CDR3 nucleotides: TGTGCCAGCAGCTCCATGACAGGGGACAATCAGCCCCAGCATTTT. The whole variable domain, filled in from reference TRBV7-9 and TRBJ1-5, reads DTGVSQNPRHKITKRGQNVTFRCDPISEHNRLYWYRQTLGQGPEFLTYFQNEAQLEKSRLLSDRFSAERPKGSFSTLEIQRTEQGDSAMYLCASSSMTGDNQPQHFGDGTRLSIL.

This chain links TRBV28 with TRBJ1-6; 9 positions match TRBD1. The germline CDR1 and CDR2 sequences are MDHEN and SYDVKM. V was clipped by 5 bases and J by 10 bases; unmatched bases: 9. The CDR3 extends over 15 amino acids. The CDR3 loop is CASSVTGGFGSPLHF. The DNA for the CDR3 is TGTGCCAGCAGTGTGACAGGGGGGTTTGGATCACCCCTCCACTTT.

This rearrangement joins TRBV13 to TRBJ2-7; 8 bases agree with TRBD1. CDR1 and CDR2 from the germline V gene are PRHDT and FYEKMQ (reference sequence). The CDR3 is made up of 19 amino acids. V trimming: 5 bases; J trimming: 1 base; junction bases outside the gene matches: 19. The DNA of the CDR3 is TGTGCCAGCAGCCCCTCTCCCGTACCAGGGGGCGTTTTATCCTACGAGCAGTACTTC. Protein sequence: CASSPSPVPGGVLSYEQYF. The full variable domain, in which reference TRBV13 and TRBJ2-7 provide the parts outside the CDR3, is AAGVIQSPRHLIKEKRETATLKCYPIPRHDTVYWYQQGPGQDPQFLISFYEKMQSDKGSIPDRFSAQQFSDYHSELNMSSLELGDSALYFCASSPSPVPGGVLSYEQYFGPGTRLTVT.

The rearrangement joins TRBV9 to TRBJ1-6; the D is unclear. This CDR3 spans 14 amino acids. Trimming removed 0 bases at V and 4 bases at J, with 5 bases between. Per the germline V gene, CDR1 is SGDLS and CDR2 is YYNGEE. This CDR3 is CASSVDGYNSPLHF. DNA for the CDR3: TGTGCCAGCAGCGTAGACGGTTATAATTCACCCCTCCACTTT.

The V and J genes are TRBV5-1 and TRBJ2-7; TRBD1 aligns across 8 bases. After removal of 4 bases from V and 0 bases from J, the junction contained 9 bases not matched to a gene. The CDR3 is 16 residues long. From germline, CDR1 is SGHRS and CDR2 YFSETQ. CDR3 sequence (DNA): TGCGCCAGCAGCGTCGGACAGGGCCCCTTCTCCTACGAGCAGTACTTC. This gives the protein CASSVGQGPFSYEQYF.

V gene TRBV19 combines with J gene TRBJ2-1; 9 bases are a match to TRBD1. The junction had 9 bases not matched to a gene; V was cut back by 8 bases and J by 10 bases. The CDR3 loop spans 13 amino acids. Looked up from germline, CDR1 is LNHDA and CDR2 is SQIVND (reference sequence). The CDR3 loop is CASRGQGIGEQFF. The DNA for the CDR3 is TGTGCCAGTCGGGGACAGGGAATCGGGGAGCAGTTCTTC.

The chain uses TRBV3-1 (or the pseudogene TRBV3-2) and TRBJ2-7; possibly TRBD2 for D (6 bases). Trimming cost V 4 bases and J 4 bases, with 14 bases left between them. Germline CDR1 is LGHDT and CDR2 is YNNKEL (reference sequence). The CDR3 has 14 amino acids. The CDR3 sequence is CASSPGTSQYEQYF. The CDR3 DNA reads TGTGCCAGCAGCCCGGGGACTTCCCAATACGAGCAGTACTTC.

The chain recombines TRBV18 with TRBJ2-5; 7 bases line up with TRBD1. Germline CDR1 reads KGHSH; CDR2 reads LQKENI. After removal of 3 bases from V and 0 bases from J, the junction contained 13 bases not matched to a gene. The CDR3 sequence is 18 residues long. In DNA, the CDR3 is TGTGCCAGCTCACCGCTGACAGGGCCGGGGAAACACCAAGAGACCCAGTACTTC. It is translated as CASSPLTGPGKHQETQYF.

This clone has more than one count but fewer than ten. The rearrangement joins TRBV19 to TRBJ2-5; 7 nucleotides match TRBD2. Per the germline V gene, CDR1 is LNHDA and CDR2 is SQIVND (reference sequence). The CDR3 has 15 amino acids. V shed 6 bases and J 3 bases; nucleotides not matched to a gene: 10. CDR3 bases: TGTGCCAGTAGCCGGGCCACCGGGGGGAAAGAGACCCAGTACTTC. This translates into CASSRATGGKETQYF.

The count of this clone is one. J is TRBJ1-2 and V is TRBV28, with unresolved D. The CDR3 has 16 amino acids. V was shortened by 4 bases and J by 4 bases, with 19 bases between the two germline ends. CDR1 and CDR2 from the germline V gene are MDHEN and SYDVKM. Written as DNA, the CDR3 is TGTGCCAGCAGTTGGGATCAAGAGGGAACCCTCTATGGCTACACCTTC. This gives the protein CASSWDQEGTLYGYTF.

V and J are TRBV5-4 and TRBJ1-2; D may be TRBD1 (6 bases). The CDR3 is 13 residues long. From germline, CDR1 is SGHNT and CDR2 YYREEE (reference sequence). V lost 0 bases to trimming and J lost 8 bases, with 11 bases between them. CDR3 coding DNA: TGTGCCAGCAGCTTGGCAGGGGTGGTAGGCTACACCTTC. Protein product: CASSLAGVVGYTF.

This chain uses TRBV27 with TRBJ2-1; 11 bases line up with TRBD2. J was trimmed by 7 bases and V by 3 bases; bases with no gene match: 5. Germline CDR1 and CDR2: MNHEY and SMNVEV (reference sequence). The CDR3 length is 15 residues. In DNA form, the CDR3 reads TGTGCCAGCAGTTTTATTAGCGGGGGGGTAAATGAGCAGTTCTTC. It translates to CASSFISGGVNEQFF.

The chain links TRBV14 to TRBJ2-1; D may be TRBD1 (5 bases). The CDR3 consists of 14 residues. The V and J ends lost 1 base and 7 bases respectively, with 11 bases between them. Germline CDR1 SGHDN, CDR2 FVKESK. The CDR3 DNA sequence: TGTGCCAGCAGCCAAGTTCAGGGATGGAATGAGCAGTTCTTC. As protein: CASSQVQGWNEQFF.

V and J are TRBV4-1 and TRBJ1-1, with D unclear. The CDR3 contains 15 residues. V was shortened by 1 base and J by 1 base, with 10 bases between the two germline ends. Germline CDR1 reads MGHRA; CDR2 reads YSYEKL. The CDR3 region has the DNA TGCGCCAGCAGCCAAGTAGCCAGTACGAACACTGAAGCTTTCTTT. This sequence encodes CASSQVASTNTEAFF.